This section outlines one T cell receptor (beta chain) sequence together with its context. What it binds is unknown. The CDR3 loop spans 15 amino acids. Trimming cost V 0 bases and J 3 bases, with 13 bases left between them. CDR1 and CDR2 from the germline V gene are SGDLS and YYNGEE. Treatment indicated: oral pan-JAK inhibitor, 5-10 mg twice daily. The data derive from a study of CD8+ T cells in alopecia areata. General study points: The study found higher clonality in lesional than normal scalp, especially in alopecia totalis/universalis. In scalp and blood during tofacitinib, many expanded lesional clones persisted.

The authors extracted RNA and reverse transcribed it into cDNA as the sequencing template. Data came from immunoSEQ multiplex PCR; TCRdb stores just in-frame clones and leaves some out. The table shows hundreds of thousands of clones, with 66% occurring only once. The sample here was CD4+ T cells sorted from blood, taken at roughly week 45, from a patient treated with tofacitinib. The receptor was derived from a human donor with alopecia areata. The chain has TRBV9 and TRBJ2-7, with D perhaps TRBD2 (6 bases). CDR3 nucleotides: TGTGCCAGCAGCGTAGGGACGGGGGAATTCTACGAGCAGTACTTC. It specifies CASSVGTGEFYEQYF.